This is a list of T cell receptor beta chains from one sample in a study of somatic mutations in cytotoxic T cells in rheumatoid arthritis. The repertoire was sequenced with immunoSEQ multiplex PCR; TCRdb's copy has only in-frame clones and lacks some. Of some 30,000 clones in the sample, roughly 86% were seen once. The sequenced material came from CD8+ T cells sorted from blood. The receptors derive from an adult with rheumatoid arthritis. CDR3s include the opening cysteine and the closing phenylalanine or tryptophan. A D gene is named only where the DNA matches it firmly. Clone size is stated in some rows and not others, as once, few, many or a class when expanded.

>TRBJ2-3|17|TRBD1|TRBV7-9|NA
CASSLDREASRTDTQYF
TGTGCCAGCAGCCTAGACAGGGAAGCGTCTCGCACAGATACGCAGTATTTT
>TRBJ1-5|13|NA|TRBV27|NA
CASSFQGMQPQHF
TGTGCCAGCAGTTTTCAGGGTATGCAGCCCCAGCATTTT
>TRBJ2-1|16|NA|TRBV19|once
CASSIDIGATYNEQFF
TGTGCCAGTAGTATCGACATCGGGGCCACCTACAATGAGCAGTTCTTC
>TRBJ2-1|13|NA|TRBV11-3|NA
CASSQRGSIEQFF
TGTGCCAGCAGCCAAAGGGGGAGTATTGAGCAGTTCTTC
>TRBJ1-2|14|TRBD1|TRBV7-9|NA
CASSTDRGHDGYTF
TGTGCCAGCAGCACGGACAGGGGGCATGATGGCTACACCTTC
>TRBJ2-2|14|NA|TRBV12-5|NA
CASGSTGNTGELFF
TGTGCTAGTGGTTCGACTGGGAACACCGGGGAGCTGTTTTTT
>TRBJ2-5|15|NA|TRBV19|NA
CASSIGGGASETQYF
TGTGCCAGTAGTATAGGTGGGGGGGCCTCAGAGACCCAGTACTTC
>TRBJ1-2|13|NA|TRBV7-2|NA
CASSHSSFYGYTF
TGTGCCAGCAGTCACAGCTCTTTCTATGGCTACACCTTC
>TRBJ2-3|15|NA|TRBV28|NA
CASNPPEKLTDTQYF
TGTGCCTCGAATCCCCCAGAAAAGTTGACAGATACGCAGTATTTT
>TRBJ2-3|15|TRBD2|TRBV6-5|NA
CASSYRGGRTDTQYF
TGTGCCAGCAGTTATCGGGGGGGTCGCACAGATACGCAGTATTTT
>TRBJ2-3|16|TRBD1|TRBV30|NA
CAWSDGTGGRGDTQYF
TGTGCCTGGAGTGACGGGACAGGGGGCAGGGGAGATACGCAGTATTTT
>TRBJ2-3|13|NA|TRBV4-1|NA
CASSQGLPFTQYF
TGCGCCAGCAGCCAGGGACTCCCGTTTACGCAGTATTTT
>TRBJ1-2|14|NA|TRBV25-1|NA
CASSEGAVLVGYTF
TGTGCCAGCAGTGAAGGCGCGGTGTTGGTTGGCTACACCTTC
>TRBJ1-1|15|NA|TRBV7-9|few
CASSLAQGENTEAFF
TGTGCCAGCAGCTTAGCGCAGGGAGAGAACACTGAAGCTTTCTTT
>TRBJ1-1|14|TRBD1|TRBV27|few
CASSLEGAFTEAFF
TGTGCCAGCAGTTTGGAGGGGGCCTTCACTGAAGCTTTCTTT
>TRBJ2-3|13|NA|TRBV27|NA
CASSWRGTDTQYF
TGTGCCAGCAGTTGGCGGGGCACAGATACGCAGTATTTT
>TRBJ1-6|13|NA|TRBV6-6|few
CASTSLWGSPLHF
TGTGCCAGCACCTCCCTCTGGGGGTCACCCCTCCACTTT
>TRBJ2-1|16|TRBD2|TRBV5-1|NA
CASSLAGLAGDNEQFF
TGCGCCAGCAGCTTAGCGGGGCTAGCGGGGGATAATGAGCAGTTCTTC
>TRBJ1-2|14|NA|TRBV19|NA
CASSITASNYGYTF
TGTGCCAGTAGTATCACAGCGTCTAACTATGGCTACACCTTC
>TRBJ2-7|16|TRBD2|TRBV7-9|few
CASSSGTSGSSYEQYF
TGTGCCAGCAGCTCAGGGACTAGCGGGAGCTCCTACGAGCAGTACTTC
>TRBJ2-2|16|NA|TRBV7-9|NA
CASSLGQGGPTGELFF
TGTGCCAGCAGCTTGGGTCAGGGAGGTCCCACCGGGGAGCTGTTTTTT
>TRBJ2-7|12|NA|TRBV7-9|NA
CASSFRPFEQYF
TGTGCCAGCAGTTTTCGCCCGTTCGAGCAGTACTTC
>TRBJ1-2|11|TRBD1|TRBV2|NA
CASGPLTGYTF
TGTGCCAGCGGGCCGTTGACAGGGTACACCTTC
>TRBJ1-5|14|NA|TRBV6-6|NA
CASSYGRVAQPQHF
TGTGCCAGCAGTTACGGAAGGGTAGCTCAGCCCCAGCATTTT
>TRBJ2-3|15|NA|TRBV5-6|NA
CASSFDITTTDTQYF
TGTGCCAGCAGCTTCGACATAACAACTACAGATACGCAGTATTTT
>TRBJ1-1|12|NA|TRBV10-2|NA
CASSSFATEAFF
TGCGCCAGCAGTTCTTTCGCCACTGAAGCTTTCTTT
>TRBJ2-1|14|NA|TRBV19|NA
CASTPGLKRTEQFF
TGTGCCAGTACCCCGGGACTTAAGCGGACTGAGCAGTTCTTC
>TRBJ1-1|12|NA|TRBV19|NA
CASRTMNTEAFF
TGTGCCAGTAGGACCATGAACACTGAAGCTTTCTTT
>TRBJ1-5|13|NA|TRBV5-4|NA
CASSLMGNQPQHF
TGTGCCAGCAGCTTGATGGGCAATCAGCCCCAGCATTTT
>TRBJ2-7|20|NA|TRBV7-8|NA
CASSLGRIIDWTDKFGEQYF
TGTGCCAGCAGCTTAGGCCGAATTATAGATTGGACCGATAAGTTCGGCGAGCAGTACTTC
>TRBJ2-7|15|NA|TRBV7-8|NA
CASSPLRGSSYEQYF
TGTGCCAGCAGTCCGCTGAGGGGGAGCTCCTACGAGCAGTACTTC
>TRBJ1-1|13|NA|TRBV4-1|NA
CASSRVGDSKAFF
TGCGCCAGCAGCCGTGTAGGGGACTCTAAAGCTTTCTTT
>TRBJ2-1|14|TRBD1|TRBV5-1|NA
CASSLTGGYNEQFF
TGCGCCAGCAGCTTAACAGGGGGTTACAATGAGCAGTTCTTC
>TRBJ2-3|14|NA|TRBV27|NA
CASSNNGPTDTQYF
TGTGCCAGCAGTAATAATGGGCCCACAGATACGCAGTATTTT
>TRBJ1-4|15|TRBD1|TRBV4-1|NA
CASSQVSTGNEKLFF
TGCGCCAGCAGCCAAGTATCGACAGGGAATGAAAAACTGTTTTTT
>TRBJ2-2|14|TRBD1|TRBV5-1|NA
CASSPTGVPGELFF
TGCGCCAGCAGCCCGACAGGGGTCCCCGGGGAGCTGTTTTTT
>TRBJ2-5|16|NA|TRBV6-5|NA
CASSYGAGNWGETQYF
TGTGCCAGCAGTTACGGGGCAGGGAATTGGGGGGAGACCCAGTACTTC